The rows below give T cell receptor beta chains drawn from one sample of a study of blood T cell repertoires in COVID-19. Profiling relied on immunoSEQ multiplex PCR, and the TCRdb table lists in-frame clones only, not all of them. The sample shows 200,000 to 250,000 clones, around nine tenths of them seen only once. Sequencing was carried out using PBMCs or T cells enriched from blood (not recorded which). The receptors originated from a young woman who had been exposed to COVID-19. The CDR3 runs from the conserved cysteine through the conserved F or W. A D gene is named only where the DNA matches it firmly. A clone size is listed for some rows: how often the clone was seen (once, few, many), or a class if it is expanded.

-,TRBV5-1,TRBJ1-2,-,TGCGCGAGCCGGGCAGGGCTTTTTAACTATGGCTACACCTTC,CASRAGLFNYGYTF
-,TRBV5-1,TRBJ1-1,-,TGCGCCAGCAGCTCAAGGACAGATATGATGAACACTGAAGCTTTCTTT,CASSSRTDMMNTEAFF
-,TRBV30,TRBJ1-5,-,TGTGCCTGGAGTTACAGGAATCAGCCCCAGCATTTT,CAWSYRNQPQHF
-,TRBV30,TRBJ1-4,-,TGTGCCTGGAGTGTGGGGAGGGATGAAAAACTGTTTTTT,CAWSVGRDEKLFF
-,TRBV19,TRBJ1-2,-,TGTGCCAGTAGTTTCGGGGGGTGGGCCTCTGATGGCTACACCTTC,CASSFGGWASDGYTF
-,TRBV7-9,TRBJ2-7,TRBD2,TGTGCCAGCAGCTTTGCGGGGGCCTACGAGCAGTACTTC,CASSFAGAYEQYF
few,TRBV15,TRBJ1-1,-,TGTGCCACCAGCAGAGGTGGTTCGAAGGGGTTAGGTGAAGCTTTCTTT,CATSRGGSKGLGEAFF
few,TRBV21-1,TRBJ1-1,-,TGTGCCAGCAGCAAAAGAAGGCCGACAGGGGGGAACACTGAAGCTTTCTTT,CASSKRRPTGGNTEAFF
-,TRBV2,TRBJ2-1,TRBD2,TGTGCCAGCAGTGAAATGGCTAGCGGGAGGAGGGAGCAGTTCTTC,CASSEMASGRREQFF
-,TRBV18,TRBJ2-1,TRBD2,TGTGCCAGCTCAACTTTAGCGGGAGAAGTAGATGAGCAGTTCTTC,CASSTLAGEVDEQFF
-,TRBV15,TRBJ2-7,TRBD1,TGTGCCACCAGCTGGGGACAGGGAGAATACGAGCAGTACTTC,CATSWGQGEYEQYF
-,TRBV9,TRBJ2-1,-,TGTGCCAGCAGCTCGGTTAGCCCCTATGAGCAGTTCTTC,CASSSVSPYEQFF
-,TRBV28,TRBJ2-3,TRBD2,TGTGCCAGCAGTTTACCGACCCCCCTAGCGGGGGTTGATACGCAGTATTTT,CASSLPTPLAGVDTQYF
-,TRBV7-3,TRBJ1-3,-,TGTGCCAGCAGCGTTAGCGAGGCGTCTGGAAACACCATATATTTT,CASSVSEASGNTIYF